The 5 T cell receptor beta chains below were found in one sample sequenced in a study of technical replicates of blood from several donors. TCRdb's table, derived via immunoSEQ multiplex PCR, lists solely in-frame clones and lacks some. Of around 93,000 clones listed, just under 95% are singletons. Sample: T cells isolated from PBMCs. The receptors originated from a human donor in good health.

The rearrangement joins TRBV5-1 to TRBJ2-1; 7 bases match TRBD2. This CDR3 has 16 amino acids. The V gene end was trimmed by 0 bases and the J gene end by 10 bases; junction bases not matched to a gene: 13. CDR1 and CDR2 (germline): SGHRS, YFSETQ. CDR3 in amino acids: CASSLAMGEGTSEQFF. The CDR3, as DNA: TGCGCCAGCAGCTTGGCCATGGGGGAGGGCACCTCCGAGCAGTTCTTC.

This chain joins TRBV2 and TRBJ2-7, with D maybe TRBD2 (6 bases). Looked up from germline, CDR1 is SNHLY and CDR2 is FYNNEI. The V end lost 6 bases, the J end lost 3 bases, and 12 bases lay between the germline ends. The CDR3 covers 13 residues. CDR3 residues: CASRTGTDYEQYF. CDR3 nucleotides: TGTGCCAGCAGGACGGGGACTGACTACGAGCAGTACTTC.

This chain connects TRBV27 to TRBJ2-7, with TRBD2 identical over 7 bases. CDR3 length: 16 amino acids. Germline V gene data show CDR1 as MNHEY and CDR2 as SMNVEV (reference sequence). With V trimmed by 5 bases and J by 0 bases, 10 bases remained unmatched. As DNA, the CDR3 is TGTGCCAGCAGTCCCCTTAAGGGAGGGCCCTCCTACGAGCAGTACTTC. Its translation is CASSPLKGGPSYEQYF.

J is TRBJ1-1 and V is TRBV7-9; D is unresolved. Trimming removed 1 base from V and 4 bases from J, with 7 bases in between. Germline V gene lookup returns CDR1 SEHNR and CDR2 FQNEAQ (reference sequence). This CDR3 is 13 amino acids long. CDR3 in amino acids: CASSLGTGTEAFF. The CDR3 nucleotides are TGTGCCAGCAGCTTAGGTACGGGCACTGAAGCTTTCTTT.

This chain links TRBV9 with TRBJ2-2, with D tentatively TRBD1 (6 bases). Trimming took off 0 bases at V and 6 bases at J, with 6 bases between the two ends. Germline V gene data show CDR1 as SGDLS and CDR2 as YYNGEE. The CDR3 loop spans 13 amino acids. DNA of the CDR3: TGTGCCAGCAGCGTAGAGGGGGCCGGGGAGCTGTTTTTT. Translated, it gives CASSVEGAGELFF. Together with reference TRBV9 and TRBJ2-2, the CDR3 gives the full variable domain: DSGVTQTPKHLITATGQRVTLRCSPRSGDLSVYWYQQSLDQGLQFLIQYYNGEERAKGNILERFSAQQFPDLHSELNLSSLELGDSALYFCASSVEGAGELFFGEGSRLTVL.